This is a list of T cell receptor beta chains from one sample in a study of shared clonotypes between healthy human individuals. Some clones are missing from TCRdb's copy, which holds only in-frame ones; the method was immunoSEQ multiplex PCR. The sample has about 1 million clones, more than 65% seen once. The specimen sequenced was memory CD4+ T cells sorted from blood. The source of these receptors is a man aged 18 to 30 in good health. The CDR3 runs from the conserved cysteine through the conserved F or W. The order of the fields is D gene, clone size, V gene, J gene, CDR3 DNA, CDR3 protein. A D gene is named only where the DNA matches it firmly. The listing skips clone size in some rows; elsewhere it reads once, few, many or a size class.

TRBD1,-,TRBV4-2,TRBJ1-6,TGTGCCAGCAGCCAAGATGGGACAGCCCCGGGGTCCTATAATTCACCCCTCCACTTT,CASSQDGTAPGSYNSPLHF
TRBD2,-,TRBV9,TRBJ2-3,TGTGCCAGCAGCGTAACCGTAGCGGGAAGTCGTACAGATACGCAGTATTTT,CASSVTVAGSRTDTQYF
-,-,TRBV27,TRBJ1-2,TGTGCCAGCAGTTTAGTTCGGGACTATGGCTACACCTTC,CASSLVRDYGYTF
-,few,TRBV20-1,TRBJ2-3,TGCAGTGCTAGTGCAGATACGCAGTATTTT,CSASADTQYF
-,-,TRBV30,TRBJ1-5,TGTGCCTGGAGAGGGACCCCTAATCAGCCCCAGCATTTT,CAWRGTPNQPQHF
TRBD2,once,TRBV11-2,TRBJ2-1,TGTGCCAGCAGCAAGGGACTAGCGGGGGCGTCTAATGAGCAGTTCTTC,CASSKGLAGASNEQFF
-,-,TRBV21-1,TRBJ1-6,TGTGCCAGCAGCAAAGTGGGTCCGCGGCAAAATAATTCACCCCTCCACTTT,CASSKVGPRQNNSPLHF
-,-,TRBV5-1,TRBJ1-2,TGCGCCAGCAGCTTGGAACAGCTCGCTGGCTACACCTTC,CASSLEQLAGYTF
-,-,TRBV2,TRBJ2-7,TGTGCCAGCAGGAGGGGTCTCAGCTCCTACGAGCAGTACTTC,CASRRGLSSYEQYF
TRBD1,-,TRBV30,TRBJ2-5,TGTGCCTGGAGTCCCGACAGGGGCGTTCAGAGCCAAGAGACCCAGTACTTC,CAWSPDRGVQSQETQYF
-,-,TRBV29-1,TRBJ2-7,TGCAGCGCCGAGCGTGGGTCCGAGCAGTACTTC,CSAERGSEQYF
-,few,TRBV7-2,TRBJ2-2,TGTGCCAGCAGCTTAGCGAGACTCGGGGCCGGGGAGCTGTTTTTT,CASSLARLGAGELFF
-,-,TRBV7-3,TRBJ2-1,TGTGCCAGCAGCTTAACCAGCCATGAGCAGTTCTTC,CASSLTSHEQFF
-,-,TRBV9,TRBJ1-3,TGTGCCAGCAGCGTAGACCCTTCGAACTCTGGAAACACCATATATTTT,CASSVDPSNSGNTIYF
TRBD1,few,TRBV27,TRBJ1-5,TGTGCCAGCAGCCCAGGGACAGGCAATCAGCCCCAGCATTTT,CASSPGTGNQPQHF
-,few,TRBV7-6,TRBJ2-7,TGTGCCAGCAGCTTAGATGCCAGTGGGACCGTTTCCTACGAGCAGTACTTC,CASSLDASGTVSYEQYF
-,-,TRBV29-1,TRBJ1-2,TGCAGCGTTGAGCCACGGGGGGTTAGTGTCTATGGCTACACCTTC,CSVEPRGVSVYGYTF
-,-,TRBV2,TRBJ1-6,TGTGCCAGCAGTGAGGGGGGGGGTGCATATAATTCACCCCTCCACTTT,CASSEGGGAYNSPLHF
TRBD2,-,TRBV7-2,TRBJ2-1,TGTGCCAGCAGCTTACAAGTGACTAGCGCTGGAAATGAGCAGTTCTTC,CASSLQVTSAGNEQFF
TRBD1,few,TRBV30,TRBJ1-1,TGTGCCTGGAGAGGATCGGGACAGGGAACGAGAGCTTTCTTT,CAWRGSGQGTRAFF
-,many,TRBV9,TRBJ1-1,TGTGCCAGCAGCCCGACGGTGATGGGGACTGAAGCTTTCTTT,CASSPTVMGTEAFF
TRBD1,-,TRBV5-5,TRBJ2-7,TGTGCCAGCAGCTCTGCCGGGACAGGGGCGCAGTACGAGCAGTACTTC,CASSSAGTGAQYEQYF
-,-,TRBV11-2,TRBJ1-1,TGTGCCAGCTCCCGAGAGGCGCCGGGGGCTGCTGAAGCTTTCTTT,CASSREAPGAAEAFF
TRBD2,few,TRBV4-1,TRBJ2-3,TGCGCCAGCAGCCGCCAGTCTAGCGGGGGGGCAGATACGCAGTATTTT,CASSRQSSGGADTQYF
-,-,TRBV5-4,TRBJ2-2,TGTGCCAGCTCAAAGGACTCCTCGAACACCGGGGAGCTGTTTTTT,CASSKDSSNTGELFF
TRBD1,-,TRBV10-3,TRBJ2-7,TGTGCCATCAGTCCGGACAGGGGCCACGAGCAGTACTTC,CAISPDRGHEQYF
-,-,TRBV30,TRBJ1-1,TGTGCCTGGAGTGCCTCGAACACTGAAGCTTTCTTT,CAWSASNTEAFF
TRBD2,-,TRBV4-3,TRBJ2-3,TGCGCCAGCAGCCAAGATCGGGGCGGGGGGTTCACAGATACGCAGTATTTT,CASSQDRGGGFTDTQYF
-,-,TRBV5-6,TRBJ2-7,TGTGCCAGCAGCTTGGCCGAGGGACGGCAGTACTTC,CASSLAEGRQYF